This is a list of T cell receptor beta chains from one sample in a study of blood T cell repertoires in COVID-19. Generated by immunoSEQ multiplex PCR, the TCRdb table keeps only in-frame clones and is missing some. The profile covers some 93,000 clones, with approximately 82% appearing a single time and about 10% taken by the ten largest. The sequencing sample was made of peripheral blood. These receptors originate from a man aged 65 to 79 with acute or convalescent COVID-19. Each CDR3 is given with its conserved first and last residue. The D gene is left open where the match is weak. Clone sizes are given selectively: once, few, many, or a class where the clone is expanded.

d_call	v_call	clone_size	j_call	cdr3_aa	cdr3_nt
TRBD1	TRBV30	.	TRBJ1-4	CAWSYTGGPTNEKLFF	TGTGCCTGGAGTTACACAGGGGGGCCAACTAATGAAAAACTGTTTTTT
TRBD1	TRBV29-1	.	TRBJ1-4	CSVGGTGPDATNEKLFF	TGCAGCGTAGGAGGGACAGGCCCAGATGCAACTAATGAAAAACTGTTTTTT
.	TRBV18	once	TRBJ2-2	CASSPLRDLTGELFF	TGTGCCAGCTCACCTCTCAGGGATCTCACCGGGGAGCTGTTTTTT
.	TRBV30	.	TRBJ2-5	CAWSWGRETQYF	TGTGCCTGGAGTTGGGGGAGGGAGACCCAGTACTTC
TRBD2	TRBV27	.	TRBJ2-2	CASSGSGGAFTGELFF	TGTGCCAGCAGTGGTAGCGGGGGGGCCTTCACCGGGGAGCTGTTTTTT
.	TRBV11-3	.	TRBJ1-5	CASSLDLAHYSNQPQHF	TGTGCCAGCAGCTTAGATCTGGCCCATTATAGCAATCAGCCCCAGCATTTT
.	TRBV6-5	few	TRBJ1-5	CASSHSGGGQPQHF	TGTGCCAGCAGCCACTCCGGGGGTGGTCAGCCCCAGCATTTT
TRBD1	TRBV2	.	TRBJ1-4	CASRSGTGINEKLFF	TGTGCCAGCAGGAGCGGGACAGGGATTAATGAAAAACTGTTTTTT
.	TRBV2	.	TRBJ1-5	CASSVQATGRNQPQHF	TGTGCCAGCAGTGTACAGGCGACCGGCCGCAATCAGCCCCAGCATTTT
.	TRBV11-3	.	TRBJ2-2	CASSLEGRGAPFNTGELFF	TGTGCCAGCAGCTTAGAGGGCAGGGGCGCGCCTTTTAACACCGGGGAGCTGTTTTTT
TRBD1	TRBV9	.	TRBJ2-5	CASSAPGTVQETQYF	TGTGCCAGCAGCGCTCCAGGGACAGTCCAAGAGACCCAGTACTTC
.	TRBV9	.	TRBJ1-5	CASSVGGESNQPQHF	TGTGCCAGCAGCGTAGGGGGGGAAAGCAATCAGCCCCAGCATTTT
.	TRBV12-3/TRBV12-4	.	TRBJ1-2	CASSFGGDYTF	TGTGCCAGCAGTTTCGGGGGGGACTACACCTTC
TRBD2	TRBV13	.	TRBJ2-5	CASSLRAGQETQYF	TGTGCCAGCAGCCTTCGAGCGGGGCAAGAGACCCAGTACTTC
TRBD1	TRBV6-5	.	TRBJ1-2	CASSYSTGTYGYTF	TGTGCCAGCAGTTACTCGACAGGGACTTATGGCTACACCTTC
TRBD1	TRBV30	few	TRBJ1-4	CAWSFRDRVYEKLFF	TGTGCCTGGAGTTTCCGGGACAGGGTTTATGAAAAACTGTTTTTT
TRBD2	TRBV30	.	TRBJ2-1	CAWSRLAGYNEQFF	TGTGCCTGGAGTAGACTAGCGGGGTACAATGAGCAGTTCTTC
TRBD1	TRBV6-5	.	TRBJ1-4	CASRSSGTGNEKLFF	TGTGCCAGCAGAAGTTCAGGGACAGGGAATGAAAAACTGTTTTTT
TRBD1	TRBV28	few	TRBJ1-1	CASSGGQGNTEAFF	TGTGCCAGCAGTGGGGGACAGGGCAACACTGAAGCTTTCTTT
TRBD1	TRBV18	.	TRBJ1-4	CASSPSGQGANEKLFF	TGTGCCAGCTCACCATCTGGACAGGGGGCAAATGAAAAACTGTTTTTT
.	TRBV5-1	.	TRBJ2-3	CASATTSGVTQYF	TGCGCCAGCGCGACCACGTCAGGGGTTACGCAGTATTTT
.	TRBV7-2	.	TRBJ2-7	CASSLAFRSEQYF	TGTGCCAGCAGCTTAGCCTTTAGGAGCGAGCAGTACTTC
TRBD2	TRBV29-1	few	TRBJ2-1	CSVTSGAAYNEQFF	TGCAGCGTAACTAGCGGGGCAGCCTACAATGAGCAGTTCTTC
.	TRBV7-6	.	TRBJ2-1	CASSLLRRETMFHEQFF	TGTGCCAGCAGCTTACTTAGGAGGGAGACCATGTTCCATGAGCAGTTCTTC
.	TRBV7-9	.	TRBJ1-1	CASSVTGTEAFF	TGTGCCAGCAGCGTAACGGGCACTGAAGCTTTCTTT
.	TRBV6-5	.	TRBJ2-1	CASSYSINRAYNEQFF	TGTGCCAGCAGTTACTCGATTAACAGGGCCTACAATGAGCAGTTCTTC
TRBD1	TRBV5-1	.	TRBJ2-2	CASSSGTAITGELFF	TGCGCCAGCAGCTCCGGGACAGCGATCACCGGGGAGCTGTTTTTT
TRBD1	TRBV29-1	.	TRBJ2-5	CSVGRDSQETQYF	TGCAGCGTTGGAAGGGACAGTCAAGAGACCCAGTACTTC
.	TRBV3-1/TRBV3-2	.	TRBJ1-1	CASSQDQWWGAEAFF	TGTGCCAGCAGCCAAGACCAGTGGTGGGGGGCTGAAGCTTTCTTT
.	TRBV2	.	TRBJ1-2	CASRAPEEAGYTF	TGTGCCAGCAGGGCCCCCGAGGAAGCGGGCTACACCTTC
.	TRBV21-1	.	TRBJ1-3	CASSKRGGRPSGNTIYF	TGTGCCAGCAGCAAAAGGGGGGGACGGCCCTCTGGAAACACCATATATTTT
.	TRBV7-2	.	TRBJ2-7	CASSLAQGLPYEQYF	TGTGCCAGCAGCTTAGCCCAGGGGCTCCCCTACGAGCAGTACTTC
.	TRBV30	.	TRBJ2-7	CAWRLGGGSYHEQYF	TGTGCCTGGAGACTTGGGGGCGGGAGCTACCACGAGCAGTACTTC
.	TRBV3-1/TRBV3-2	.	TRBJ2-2	CASSSGTRYTGELFF	TGTGCCAGCAGTTCCGGGACTCGGTATACCGGGGAGCTGTTTTTT
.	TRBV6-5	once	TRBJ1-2	CASSYGQGRHGYTF	TGTGCCAGCAGTTACGGGCAGGGAAGGCATGGCTACACCTTC
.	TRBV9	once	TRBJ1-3	CASSLTGGPRSGNTIYF	TGTGCCAGCAGCCTCACCGGGGGGCCACGCTCTGGAAACACCATATATTTT
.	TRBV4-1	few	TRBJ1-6	CASSPRDSPLHF	TGCGCCAGCAGCCCCCGGGATTCACCCCTCCACTTT
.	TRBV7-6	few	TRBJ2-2	CASSLGGLNTGELFF	TGTGCCAGCAGCTTAGGAGGACTCAACACCGGGGAGCTGTTTTTT
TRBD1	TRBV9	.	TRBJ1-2	CASSDKTGSGQRYTF	TGTGCCAGCAGCGACAAGACAGGGTCAGGGCAACGCTACACCTTC
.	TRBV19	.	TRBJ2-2	CASTRAGAANTGELFF	TGTGCCAGTACTAGGGCGGGGGCCGCGAACACCGGGGAGCTGTTTTTT
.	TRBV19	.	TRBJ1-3	CASVQGSSGNTIYF	TGTGCCAGTGTGCAGGGGAGCTCTGGAAACACCATATATTTT
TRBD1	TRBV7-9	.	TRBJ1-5	CASAQQGSRQPQHF	TGTGCCAGCGCCCAACAGGGGTCTCGTCAGCCCCAGCATTTT
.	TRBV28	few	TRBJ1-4	CASSSRQAATNEKLFF	TGTGCCAGCAGTTCAAGGCAGGCTGCAACTAATGAAAAACTGTTTTTT
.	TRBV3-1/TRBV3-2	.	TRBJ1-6	CASSQRQDNSPLHF	TGTGCCAGCAGCCAGAGACAGGATAATTCACCCCTCCACTTT
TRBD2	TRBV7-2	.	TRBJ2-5	CASSSGLEGTTQYF	TGTGCCAGCAGCTCAGGACTAGAGGGAACGACCCAGTACTTC
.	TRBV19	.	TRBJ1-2	CASTSRRAANYGYTF	TGTGCCAGTACTTCAAGGAGGGCAGCTAACTATGGCTACACCTTC
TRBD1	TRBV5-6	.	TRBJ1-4	CASSRGGGQDNEKLFF	TGTGCCAGCAGCCGCGGAGGGGGCCAAGATAATGAAAAACTGTTTTTT
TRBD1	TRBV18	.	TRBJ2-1	CASSPPGQGINEQFF	TGTGCCAGCTCACCACCGGGACAGGGTATCAATGAGCAGTTCTTC
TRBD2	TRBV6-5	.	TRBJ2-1	CASRERGGRGNEQFF	TGTGCCAGCAGGGAGCGGGGGGGCCGTGGGAATGAGCAGTTCTTC
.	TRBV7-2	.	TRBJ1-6	CASSLARTENSPLHF	TGTGCCAGCAGCTTAGCGCGGACAGAAAATTCACCCCTCCACTTT
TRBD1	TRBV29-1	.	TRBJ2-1	CSVEDWGDRGAFF	TGCAGCGTTGAAGATTGGGGCGACAGGGGGGCATTCTTC
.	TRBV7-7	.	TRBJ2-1	CASSLTASWNEQFF	TGTGCTAGCAGCTTAACAGCTAGCTGGAATGAGCAGTTCTTC
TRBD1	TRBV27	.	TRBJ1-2	CASSSLRTGTNYGYTF	TGTGCCAGCAGTTCCCTCCGGACAGGGACTAACTATGGCTACACCTTC